This T cell receptor beta chain was obtained from a study of cytomegalovirus exposure and HLA in healthy donors. In the PCR, 60 Vbeta and 13 Jbeta primers were used. Sequenced by immunoSEQ multiplex PCR; TCRdb stores in-frame clones only, minus some. The sample yields roughly 130,000 clones, around 70% seen once. The sample taken for sequencing was PBMCs. The receptor comes from a man aged 35 to 55 in good health and CMV-seropositive.

The CDR3 sequence is CASSGQGAAEAFF. The CDR3 DNA reads as TGTGCCAGCAGCGGACAGGGGGCCGCTGAAGCTTTCTTT. This rearrangement joins TRBV9 to TRBJ1-1, with 10 bases matching TRBD1. The ends lost 3 bases at V and 6 bases at J; junction bases unmatched: 2. There are 13 residues in the CDR3. Per the germline V gene, CDR1 is SGDLS and CDR2 is YYNGEE.